This T cell receptor (beta chain) was captured in a study of T-cell reconstitution after alpha-beta-depleted transplantation in children. Study-wide points: About two months after transplant, alpha-beta T cells reportedly came from several hundred expanded graft clones. Newly generated T cells supplied most T-cell counts and diversity one year post-transplant. The high TCRbeta diversity at day 60 in some patients came from surviving recipient T cells and thymic progenitors.

This clonotype was counted many times. Its specificity is unknown. The library targeted TCRbeta and was prepared with unique molecular identifiers. TCRdb re-called the PCR reads with MiXCR, one entry per CDR3 protein. Among about 240,000 distinct CDR3 sequences listed, roughly 24% were seen once. Sequencing used PBMCs, obtained before TCRalphabeta/CD19-depleted stem cell transplant. This TCR derives from a girl aged 2 to 9 with Fanconi anemia, due to receive a stem cell transplant.

CDR3 nucleotide sequence: TGTGCCAGCAGCTTGGCAGTGGGAGGGTACAACAATGAGCAGTTCTTC. This translates into CASSLAVGGYNNEQFF. V usage is TRBV5-6 and J usage is TRBJ2-1, with 7 bases lining up with TRBD2. The CDR3 length is 16 residues. J was trimmed by 5 bases and V by 0 bases; bases with no gene match: 8. CDR1 SGHDT and CDR2 YYEEEE come from the germline V gene.